This T cell receptor beta chain came from a study of blood T cells in healthy people across ages. A sample-barcoded 5' primer and a J-beta primer mix were used in a second PCR of about 7 to 12 cycles. Each CDR3 protein gets one entry after TCRdb re-called the 5' RACE reads with MiXCR. Of roughly 790,000 distinct CDR3 sequences listed, approximately 39% were seen once; the top ten hold under 25%. The source is a woman aged 55-70 years in good health. Sequencing was carried out using blood.

The CDR3 coding sequence is TGCGCCAGCAGCTTGGCCGGGACTCCACCCACAGATACGCAGTATTTT. Its protein product is CASSLAGTPPTDTQYF. This rearrangement joins TRBV5-1 to TRBJ2-3; maybe TRBD2 (6 bases). The V gene lost 0 bases and the J gene lost 2 bases, with 13 bases spanning the gap. The CDR3 consists of 16 residues. Germline V gives CDR1 SGHRS, CDR2 YFSETQ.